These 17 T cell receptor beta chains came from one sample sequenced in a study of shared clonotypes between healthy human individuals. The protocol was immunoSEQ multiplex PCR, while the TCRdb copy is restricted to in-frame clones and leaves out a portion. The repertoire includes about 2.1 million clones, 90% to 95% of them detected once, and roughly 1.8% sits in the top ten. CD45RO-negative, CCR7-positively selected cells formed the naive CD8 fraction, excluding terminally differentiated effector memory CD45RA+ cells. The specimen sequenced was naive CD8+ T cells from PBMCs. The receptor set was obtained from a man between 18 and 29 years old in good health. Some clones in this sample may be carry-over from other donors' samples.

The rearrangement links TRBV6-1 to TRBJ1-4; unclear D gene. The germline V and J ends were trimmed by 5 bases and 0 bases, with 7 bases remaining between them. Germline V gene data show CDR1 as MNHNS and CDR2 as SASEGT. This CDR3 contains 14 residues. The CDR3 loop is CASSIFATNEKLFF. The CDR3 bases are TGTGCCAGCAGTATCTTTGCAACTAATGAAAAACTGTTTTTT.

This CDR3 reads CASSLLGSQYF. Written as DNA, the CDR3 is TGTGCCAGCAGCCTACTTGGGTCCCAGTACTTC. The V and J genes are TRBV7-3 and TRBJ2-5; the D is unclear. V gave up 5 bases and J gave up 9 bases, with 10 bases separating them. The CDR3 is 11 amino acids. Germline values: CDR1 SGHTA, CDR2 FQGTGA.

V gene TRBV7-9 combines with J gene TRBJ2-3, with 7 bases identical to TRBD2. Trimming removed 5 bases from V and 5 bases from J; junction bases left unmatched: 7. This CDR3 is 14 amino acids long. CDR1 and CDR2 (germline): SEHNR, FQNEAQ (reference sequence). For the CDR3, the DNA is TGTGCCAGCAGCGTGACTAGCTTTGGAGATACGCAGTATTTT. Translated, it gives CASSVTSFGDTQYF.

This chain links TRBV7-9 with TRBJ1-1; no firm D call. CDR1 and CDR2 (germline): SEHNR, FQNEAQ (reference sequence). The CDR3 sequence is 15 residues long. Trimming stripped 5 bases from V and 4 bases from J, with 17 bases between. This CDR3 reads CASSPYVGLSTEAFF. CDR3 coding DNA: TGTGCCAGCAGCCCCTATGTAGGGTTGAGCACTGAAGCTTTCTTT. Full variable domain (rest looked up from reference TRBV7-9 and TRBJ1-1): DTGVSQNPRHKITKRGQNVTFRCDPISEHNRLYWYRQTLGQGPEFLTYFQNEAQLEKSRLLSDRFSAERPKGSFSTLEIQRTEQGDSAMYLCASSPYVGLSTEAFFGQGTRLTVV.

J is TRBJ2-3 and V is TRBV2, with 12 bases matching TRBD2. Germline-derived CDR1 and CDR2 are SNHLY and FYNNEI. The CDR3 totals 16 residues. V was clipped by 5 bases and J by 1 base; unmatched bases: 4. The CDR3 loop is CASSRTSGTGTDTQYF. The CDR3 DNA reads as TGTGCCAGCAGTAGGACTAGCGGGACAGGCACAGATACGCAGTATTTT.

The V call is TRBV6-5, the J call TRBJ1-1; TRBD1 might be the D (5 bases). Trimming cost V 6 bases and J 3 bases, with 17 bases left between them. The CDR3 has 15 residues. The germline gives CDR1 MNHEY, CDR2 SVGAGI. CDR3 nucleotide sequence: TGTGCCAGCAGCCCAAGTACAGGATTTCACACTGAAGCTTTCTTT. Translation: CASSPSTGFHTEAFF.

The J gene is TRBJ1-5, the V gene TRBV15; 7 bases align to TRBD1. The germline V gene has CDR1 LNHNV and CDR2 YYDKDF (reference sequence). V lost 4 bases, J lost 3 bases, and 6 bases stayed unmatched. This CDR3 is built from 15 residues. The CDR3 loop is CATSKGAGTNQPQHF. CDR3 bases: TGTGCCACCAGCAAGGGGGCAGGGACCAATCAGCCCCAGCATTTT.

This rearrangement joins TRBV29-1 to TRBJ2-6; D possibly corresponds to TRBD2 (5 bases). Germline assignment: CDR1 SQVTM and CDR2 ANQGSEA. Trimming removed 5 bases from V and 0 bases from J, with 8 bases in between. This CDR3 comprises 14 residues. The CDR3 coding sequence is TGCAGCGTTATAGGACTCTCTGGGGCCAACGTCCTGACTTTC. This encodes CSVIGLSGANVLTF. The full variable domain, completed using reference TRBV29-1 and TRBJ2-6, is SAVISQKPSRDICQRGTSLTIQCQVDSQVTMMFWYRQQPGQSLTLIATANQGSEATYESGFVIDKFPISRPNLTFSTLTVSNMSPEDSSIYLCSVIGLSGANVLTFGAGSRLTVL.

The gene calls are TRBV25-1 and TRBJ1-2, with 7 bases identical to TRBD1. This CDR3 region has 17 residues. The V gene end was trimmed by 7 bases and the J gene end by 2 bases; junction bases not matched to a gene: 16. Germline assignment: CDR1 MGHDK and CDR2 SYGVNS. CDR3 DNA sequence: TGTGCCAGCACCCCTCAGGGTGACAGGGCCCTCAACTATGGCTACACCTTC. Amino acids: CASTPQGDRALNYGYTF.

With respect to this clone: This specimen includes other DNA sequences encoding the same CDR3. This rearrangement joins TRBV7-9 to TRBJ2-2, with unresolved D. CDR1 and CDR2 from the germline V gene are SEHNR and FQNEAQ (reference sequence). With 7 bases removed from V and 1 base from J, the gap between germline ends came to 7 bases. The length of the CDR3 is 13 residues. CDR3 region: CASTPENTGELFF. CDR3 in DNA: TGTGCCAGCACCCCGGAGAACACCGGGGAGCTGTTTTTT.

This clone showed up just a few times. The V call is TRBV29-1, the J call TRBJ2-7; weak D call: TRBD1 (6 bases). Between the trimmed V and J ends, which lost 3 bases and 2 bases, there was a span of 8 bases. Per the germline V gene, CDR1 is SQVTM and CDR2 is ANQGSEA. The CDR3 runs to 12 residues. DNA of the CDR3: TGCAGCGTTGACACAGGGACCTACGAGCAGTACTTC. It specifies CSVDTGTYEQYF.

The V and J genes are TRBV9 and TRBJ1-1; 7 nucleotides agree with TRBD1. Looked up from germline, CDR1 is SGDLS and CDR2 is YYNGEE. The CDR3 contains 15 residues. V lost 1 base and J lost 4; bases outside the gene matches: 7. CDR3 loop: CASSVSGGSSTEAFF. For the CDR3, the DNA is TGTGCCAGCAGCGTATCAGGGGGGTCTAGCACTGAAGCTTTCTTT.

The rearrangement uses TRBV19 and TRBJ2-5; D is possibly TRBD2 (6 bases). This CDR3 is 15 amino acids long. Deletions cut 2 bases from V and 5 bases from J, with 15 bases between. Per the germline V gene, CDR1 is LNHDA and CDR2 is SQIVND (reference sequence). The CDR3 nucleotides read TGTGCCAGTAGTATACAGTCCTGGGGGGAGGAGACCCAGTACTTC. Translation gives CASSIQSWGEETQYF.

The sample holds one count of this clone. This sample also contains other DNA sequences that code for the same CDR3. CDR3 protein: CASSLTGEPYEQYF. CDR3 nucleotide sequence: TGTGCCAGCAGTTTAACAGGGGAACCCTACGAGCAGTACTTC. This rearrangement joins TRBV27 to TRBJ2-7, with 7 bases identical to TRBD1. The CDR3 contains 14 residues. V lost 2 bases to trimming and J lost 2 bases; unmatched junction nucleotides: 3. Germline CDR1 and CDR2: MNHEY and SMNVEV (reference sequence).

Concerning this clone itself: Other DNA sequences in this sample translate to the same CDR3. The gene calls are TRBV6-5 and TRBJ1-5; 7 bases are a match to TRBD1. With 6 bases clipped from V and 1 base from J, the junction kept 3 bases outside the gene matches. Germline V gives CDR1 MNHEY, CDR2 SVGAGI. The CDR3 loop spans 14 amino acids. The CDR3 sequence: CASSDRVSNQPQHF. The CDR3, as DNA: TGTGCCAGCAGCGACAGGGTAAGCAATCAGCCCCAGCATTTT.

This clone was observed a few times. The chain has TRBV7-3 and TRBJ2-7, with D tentatively TRBD2 (5 bases). CDR1 and CDR2 from the germline V gene are SGHTA and FQGTGA. V shed 2 bases and J shed 2 bases, with 7 bases lying between them. The CDR3 contains 13 residues. In nucleotides, the CDR3 is TGTGCCAGCAGCTTACGAGCGGCCTACGAGCAGTACTTC. Encoded protein: CASSLRAAYEQYF.

The V and J genes are TRBV19 and TRBJ2-7, with D tentatively TRBD2 (6 bases). Trimming removed 10 bases at V and 0 bases at J, with 16 bases between. This CDR3 has 14 amino acids. CDR1 LNHDA and CDR2 SQIVND come from the germline V gene (reference sequence). The CDR3 protein is CATESREGSYEQYF. The DNA for the CDR3 is TGTGCCACCGAATCGCGGGAAGGCTCCTACGAGCAGTACTTC.